This entry lists 27 T cell receptor beta chains sequenced from one sample in a study of cytomegalovirus exposure and HLA in healthy donors. The PCR contained 60 Vbeta and 13 Jbeta primers. Libraries were prepared by immunoSEQ multiplex PCR; TCRdb keeps only in-frame clonotypes and omits some of them. The table has approximately 110,000 clones, around 80% seen once; the top ten hold 3% to 4%. Sequencing was performed on PBMCs. These receptors were obtained from a woman in her forties in good health and CMV-seronegative.

The chain couples TRBV6-6 to TRBJ2-1; 8 positions match TRBD1. Trimming removed 2 bases from V and 9 bases from J; junction bases left unmatched: 12. CDR3 length: 16 residues. Germline CDR1 MNHNY, CDR2 SVGAGI (reference sequence). The CDR3 region has the DNA TGTGCCAGCAGTTACCCCTGGCAGGGGGCTGGAGGTGAGCAGTTCTTC. Its translation: CASSYPWQGAGGEQFF.

This chain links TRBV5-1 with TRBJ2-3, with 12 bases lining up with TRBD2. CDR1 and CDR2 from the germline V gene are SGHRS and YFSETQ. The CDR3 runs to 15 residues. The V and J ends lost 4 bases and 5 bases, in that order; junction bases with no gene match: 5. The CDR3 region has the DNA TGCGCCAGCAGCGTGTCTAGCGGGAGGGGAGATACGCAGTATTTT. Amino acids: CASSVSSGRGDTQYF.

In DNA form, the CDR3 reads TGCGCCAGCAGCTTGACTCTAAACTCCTACAATGAGCAGTTCTTC. As protein: CASSLTLNSYNEQFF. The chain carries TRBV5-1 and TRBJ2-1; D unresolved. The CDR3 consists of 15 residues. Trimming left V 1 base short and J 0 bases short, with 8 bases between. CDR1 and CDR2 (germline): SGHRS, YFSETQ.

The chain is built from TRBV29-1 and TRBJ1-1; 8 bases match TRBD1. V shed 7 bases and J 1 base; nucleotides not matched to a gene: 11. There are 15 residues in the CDR3. Germline loops: CDR1 SQVTM, CDR2 ANQGSEA. As DNA, the CDR3 is TGCAGCGCCTATCGTTCCGGGACAGGGAACACTGAAGCTTTCTTT. Protein sequence: CSAYRSGTGNTEAFF. The full variable domain, completed using reference TRBV29-1 and TRBJ1-1, is SAVISQKPSRDICQRGTSLTIQCQVDSQVTMMFWYRQQPGQSLTLIATANQGSEATYESGFVIDKFPISRPNLTFSTLTVSNMSPEDSSIYLCSAYRSGTGNTEAFFGQGTRLTVV.

The chain links TRBV19 to TRBJ1-5; D unclear. With 4 bases removed from V and 1 base from J, the gap between germline ends came to 8 bases. The length of the CDR3 is 14 residues. Germline V gene data show CDR1 as LNHDA and CDR2 as SQIVND (reference sequence). CDR3 sequence (DNA): TGTGCCAGTAGTACGCTGGCCAGCAATCAGCCCCAGCATTTT. This translates into CASSTLASNQPQHF.

This chain links TRBV11-2 with TRBJ1-2, with TRBD1 matching 7 bases. The CDR3 extends over 13 amino acids. Looked up from germline, CDR1 is SGHAT and CDR2 is FQNNGV. V was clipped by 2 bases and J by 6 bases; unmatched bases: 3. The CDR3: CASSLKQGNGYTF. For the CDR3, the DNA is TGTGCCAGCAGCTTAAAACAGGGGAATGGCTACACCTTC.

This clone occurred a few times. This sequence joins TRBV13 and TRBJ2-5, with 8 bases aligning to TRBD1. Germline values: CDR1 PRHDT, CDR2 FYEKMQ (reference sequence). The CDR3 contains 14 residues. J was trimmed by 5 bases and V by 5 bases; bases with no gene match: 7. The CDR3 sequence: CASSMRTGRETQYF. The CDR3 DNA reads as TGTGCCAGCAGCATGAGGACAGGGAGGGAGACCCAGTACTTC.

A few counts support this clone. This chain links TRBV7-2 with TRBJ1-1; D perhaps matches TRBD1 (6 bases). V was shortened by 2 bases and J by 7 bases, with 11 bases between the two germline ends. This CDR3 is 13 amino acids long. Germline V gene sequence: CDR1 SGHTA, CDR2 FQGNSA. The CDR3 reads CASSLLTGGEAFF. DNA for the CDR3: TGTGCCAGCAGCTTACTGACAGGAGGTGAAGCTTTCTTT.

This chain links TRBV4-1 with TRBJ2-5; D is unresolved. Germline V CDR1 and CDR2: MGHRA, YSYEKL. The CDR3 is 15 amino acids. Trimming removed 0 bases from V and 4 bases from J, with 12 bases in between. The CDR3 region is CASSQDIQPGETQYF. As DNA, the CDR3 is TGCGCCAGCAGCCAAGATATACAGCCAGGAGAGACCCAGTACTTC.

The V and J genes are TRBV15 and TRBJ1-3, with D perhaps matching TRBD1 (6 bases). CDR3 size: 15 residues. Germline V gives CDR1 LNHNV, CDR2 YYDKDF (reference sequence). The V end was cut by 1 base, the J end by 6 bases, with 13 bases between. DNA for the CDR3: TGTGCCACCAGCAGAGGAGGGGGAGTTTTAAACACCATATATTTT. As protein: CATSRGGGVLNTIYF. The variable domain in full, with the rest retrieved from reference TRBV15 and TRBJ1-3, is DAMVIQNPRYQVTQFGKPVTLSCSQTLNHNVMYWYQQKSSQAPKLLFHYYDKDFNNEADTPDNFQSRRPNTSFCFLDIRSPGLGDTAMYLCATSRGGGVLNTIYFGEGSWLTVV.

The chain recombines TRBV7-2 with TRBJ2-3; 7 nucleotides line up with TRBD1. Germline CDR1 is SGHTA and CDR2 is FQGNSA. The junction had 5 bases not matched to a gene; V was cut back by 7 bases and J by 1 base. The CDR3 consists of 14 residues. CDR3 in DNA: TGTGCCAGCATCAGCGACAGGGGCACAGATACGCAGTATTTT. It encodes CASISDRGTDTQYF.

The chain couples TRBV28 to TRBJ2-3; tentatively, D is TRBD2 (5 bases). Germline V gene sequence: CDR1 MDHEN, CDR2 SYDVKM. The CDR3 consists of 13 residues. Trimming took off 3 bases at V and 6 bases at J, with 10 bases between the two ends. The CDR3 reads CASSFRGSDTQYF. The CDR3 bases are TGTGCCAGCAGTTTCCGGGGATCCGATACGCAGTATTTT.

J is TRBJ1-2 and V is TRBV29-1; possibly TRBD1 for D (5 bases). The CDR3 loop spans 12 amino acids. V gave up 3 bases and J gave up 4 bases, with 9 bases separating them. Germline CDR1 SQVTM, CDR2 ANQGSEA. The CDR3 sequence is CSVEGGGYGYTF. The CDR3, as DNA: TGCAGCGTTGAGGGGGGGGGCTATGGCTACACCTTC.

The rearrangement joins TRBV5-1 to TRBJ2-1; maybe TRBD1 (5 bases). This CDR3 is 18 amino acids long. Trimming shortened V by 0 bases and J by 0 bases, and 16 bases separated the two germline ends. Germline CDR1 reads SGHRS; CDR2 reads YFSETQ. The CDR3, as DNA: TGCGCCAGCAGCTTGGTCGGAAGTGGGGCTAGCTCCTACAATGAGCAGTTCTTC. Protein: CASSLVGSGASSYNEQFF. The whole variable domain, filled in from reference TRBV5-1 and TRBJ2-1, reads KAGVTQTPRYLIKTRGQQVTLSCSPISGHRSVSWYQQTPGQGLQFLFEYFSETQRNKGNFPGRFSGRQFSNSRSEMNVSTLELGDSALYLCASSLVGSGASSYNEQFFGPGTRLTVL.

The sample holds one count of this clone. The gene calls are TRBV7-2 and TRBJ2-2; D call uncertain. The CDR3 has 16 residues. The germline CDR1 and CDR2 sequences are SGHTA and FQGNSA. Trimming shortened V by 0 bases and J by 1 base, and 9 bases separated the two germline ends. The CDR3 sequence is CASSLALLQNTGELFF. In DNA form, the CDR3 reads TGTGCCAGCAGCTTAGCGTTACTTCAGAACACCGGGGAGCTGTTTTTT.

This clone was seen a handful of times. The rearrangement uses TRBV30 and TRBJ1-1; possible D gene TRBD1, 5 bases. Germline lookup yields CDR1 GTSNPN and CDR2 SVGIG (reference sequence). V gave up 0 bases and J gave up 5 bases, with 19 bases separating them. The CDR3 runs to 16 residues. CDR3: CAWSVLPPGKGTEAFF. The DNA of the CDR3 is TGTGCCTGGAGTGTACTCCCGCCAGGGAAAGGGACTGAAGCTTTCTTT.

The chain couples TRBV19 to TRBJ2-7; 11 positions match TRBD2. With 4 bases clipped from V and 3 bases from J, the junction kept 2 bases outside the gene matches. The CDR3 totals 14 residues. The germline gives CDR1 LNHDA, CDR2 SQIVND (reference sequence). This CDR3 is CASSNLAGGYEQYF. CDR3 bases: TGTGCCAGTAGTAATCTAGCGGGAGGCTACGAGCAGTACTTC.

This clone has only a few counts. The V gene is TRBV19, the J gene TRBJ2-7; D perhaps matches TRBD1 (5 bases). CDR3 length: 15 residues. The germline V and J ends were trimmed by 6 bases and 5 bases, with 20 bases remaining between them. Per the germline V gene, CDR1 is LNHDA and CDR2 is SQIVND (reference sequence). CDR3 loop: CASSGRQSGFHEQYF. The CDR3 nucleotides read TGTGCCAGTAGCGGCAGACAGTCAGGGTTCCACGAGCAGTACTTC.

The chain combines TRBV27 with TRBJ1-2; 8 positions agree with TRBD1. This CDR3 is 15 amino acids long. CDR1 MNHEY and CDR2 SMNVEV come from the germline V gene (reference sequence). Losses at the gene ends were 10 bases for V and 7 bases for J; bases not matched to a gene: 17. The CDR3 bases are TGTGCCACCGGAACGACAGGGGTGGGTGTGAGTGGCTACACCTTC. This sequence encodes CATGTTGVGVSGYTF.

This clone was counted only a few times. V is TRBV6-5 and J is TRBJ2-7; TRBD1 agrees at 12 bases. V gave up 10 bases and J gave up 5 bases; unmatched junction bases: 9. The germline V gene has CDR1 MNHEY and CDR2 SVGAGI. The CDR3 totals 14 residues. CDR3 nucleotides: TGTGCCACCCAAGGGGGGACAGGGGGCCACGAGCAGTACTTC. Its protein is CATQGGTGGHEQYF.

The CDR3 nucleotides are TGTGCCAGCAGTTTCACTGAGAGCTCCTACGAGCAGTACTTC. This codes for CASSFTESSYEQYF. J is TRBJ2-7 and V is TRBV27; D remains ambiguous. Trimming removed 3 bases from V and 0 bases from J, with 9 bases in between. There are 14 residues in the CDR3. Per germline, CDR1 MNHEY and CDR2 SMNVEV (reference sequence).

This chain connects TRBV19 to TRBJ1-5; tentatively, D is TRBD1 (6 bases). Trimming took off 4 bases at V and 2 bases at J, with 12 bases between the two ends. The CDR3 spans 15 residues. Germline lookup yields CDR1 LNHDA and CDR2 SQIVND (reference sequence). The CDR3: CASSSRGMGNQPQHF. In nucleotides, the CDR3 is TGTGCCAGTAGTAGTAGGGGGATGGGCAATCAGCCCCAGCATTTT. Supplemented by reference TRBV19 and TRBJ1-5, the full variable domain reads DGGITQSPKYLFRKEGQNVTLSCEQNLNHDAMYWYRQDPGQGLRLIYYSQIVNDFQKGDIAEGYSVSREKKESFPLTVTSAQKNPTAFYLCASSSRGMGNQPQHFGDGTRLSIL.

This rearrangement joins TRBV4-3 to TRBJ2-7; the D gene is possibly TRBD1 (5 bases). Germline assignment: CDR1 LGHNA and CDR2 YSLEER. V shed 1 base and J shed 3 bases, with 13 bases lying between them. This CDR3 has 15 amino acids. The CDR3 loop reads CASSQGGHIDYEQYF. CDR3 coding DNA: TGCGCCAGCAGCCAAGGAGGACACATCGACTACGAGCAGTACTTC.

The V call is TRBV5-4, the J call TRBJ2-7; 9 bases are shared with TRBD1. V dropped 0 bases and J dropped 7; count of bases not matched to a gene: 5. CDR1 SGHNT and CDR2 YYREEE come from the germline V gene (reference sequence). The CDR3 has 14 residues. The CDR3 region has the DNA TGTGCCAGCAGCTTGGGACAGGGGGATCGTGAGCAGTACTTC. Translating gives CASSLGQGDREQYF.

The CDR3 region is CASSELGLAGTQYF. The CDR3 DNA sequence: TGTGCCAGCAGTGAATTGGGGCTAGCGGGGACCCAGTACTTC. The V and J genes are TRBV6-1 and TRBJ2-5; 8 positions agree with TRBD2. With V trimmed by 2 bases and J by 7 bases, 6 bases remained unmatched. Germline loops: CDR1 MNHNS, CDR2 SASEGT. The CDR3 extends over 14 amino acids.

This clone was found once. The rearrangement links TRBV6-5 to TRBJ2-5; the D gene is possibly TRBD2 (5 bases). TRBJ2-7 explains the end of the DNA better; the J call may be wrong. CDR3 length: 14 amino acids. Per germline, CDR1 MNHEY and CDR2 SVGAGI. The CDR3, as DNA: TGTGCCAGCAGTTACAGTGGGAGAACCTACGAGCAGTACTTC. It encodes CASSYSGRTYEQYF.

The sample holds a few counts of this clone. The chain couples TRBV19 to TRBJ1-3, with D unresolved. The CDR3 sequence is 14 residues long. The germline V gene has CDR1 LNHDA and CDR2 SQIVND (reference sequence). With 1 base removed from V and 0 bases from J, the gap between germline ends came to 4 bases. CDR3 DNA: TGTGCCAGTAGTATAGCCATCTCTGGAAACACCATATATTTT. It specifies CASSIAISGNTIYF.